These 17 T cell receptor beta chains originate from one sample sequenced in a study of radiation and T cells in renal cell carcinoma. Time point specified: blood 2 weeks post-SBRT. Regarding treatment: 15 Gy SBRT to primary tumor, nephrectomy 4 weeks later. This table comes from immunoSEQ multiplex PCR, and its TCRdb copy is limited to in-frame clones, with some not included. The sample includes around 130,000 clones, 70% to 90% of them seen just once. Sequencing was performed on blood, taken from a patient whose treatment included radiotherapy and nephrectomy. All receptors come from a woman in her sixties or seventies with renal cell carcinoma.

The chain joins TRBV5-1 to TRBJ2-7; no reliable D call. CDR1 is SGHRS and CDR2 is YFSETQ in the germline V gene. Trimming removed 0 bases from V and 8 bases from J, with 9 bases in between. CDR3 length equals 12 residues. The CDR3 here is CASSLEAEKQYF. As DNA, the CDR3 is TGCGCCAGCAGCTTGGAGGCCGAGAAGCAGTACTTC. The full variable domain, rest sourced from reference TRBV5-1 and TRBJ2-7, is KAGVTQTPRYLIKTRGQQVTLSCSPISGHRSVSWYQQTPGQGLQFLFEYFSETQRNKGNFPGRFSGRQFSNSRSEMNVSTLELGDSALYLCASSLEAEKQYFGPGTRLTVT.

This sequence joins TRBV9 and TRBJ2-5, with D hard to call. V lost 0 bases, J lost 1 base, and 10 bases lay in between. Germline V gene lookup returns CDR1 SGDLS and CDR2 YYNGEE. The CDR3 loop spans 15 amino acids. The CDR3 DNA follows: TGTGCCAGCAGCGTAGGGAACACCTTCCAAGAGACCCAGTACTTC. Residues: CASSVGNTFQETQYF.

This clone appeared a single time. This sequence joins TRBV5-1 and TRBJ2-5, with D hard to call. V shed 5 bases and J shed 5 bases, with 7 bases lying between them. The CDR3 sequence is 11 residues long. Germline CDR1 SGHRS, CDR2 YFSETQ. Here the CDR3 DNA reads TGCGCCAGCAGGGGTGAGGAGACCCAGTACTTC. Protein sequence: CASRGEETQYF. The full variable domain, its missing parts supplied by reference TRBV5-1 and TRBJ2-5, is KAGVTQTPRYLIKTRGQQVTLSCSPISGHRSVSWYQQTPGQGLQFLFEYFSETQRNKGNFPGRFSGRQFSNSRSEMNVSTLELGDSALYLCASRGEETQYFGPGTRLLVL.

The chain combines TRBV7-8 with TRBJ2-5, with TRBD1 as a possible D gene (6 bases). Trimming pared 2 bases from V and 1 base from J, leaving 8 bases between. The germline V gene has CDR1 SGHVS and CDR2 FQNEAQ. The CDR3 runs to 14 residues. In nucleotides, the CDR3 is TGTGCCAGCAGCTTACGGGACATCCAAGAGACCCAGTACTTC. This encodes CASSLRDIQETQYF.

The gene calls are TRBV6-5 and TRBJ1-5; D is unresolved. Germline assignment: CDR1 MNHEY and CDR2 SVGAGI. This CDR3 is built from 14 residues. Trimming stripped 2 bases from V and 5 bases from J, with 10 bases between. For the CDR3, the DNA is TGTGCCAGCAGTTACAGGGTAAGAGATCAGCCCCAGCATTTT. Amino acid sequence: CASSYRVRDQPQHF.

V is TRBV6-6 and J is TRBJ2-5, with D maybe TRBD2 (5 bases). The CDR3 is made up of 14 amino acids. V lost 6 bases, J lost 7 bases, and 18 bases lay in between. CDR1 MNHNY and CDR2 SVGAGI come from the germline V gene (reference sequence). The CDR3 reads CASSPTSRVGTQYF. Here the CDR3 DNA reads TGTGCCAGCAGCCCCACTAGTAGGGTCGGGACCCAGTACTTC.

This chain uses TRBV13 with TRBJ2-7; maybe TRBD1 (6 bases). The CDR3 runs to 13 residues. Germline CDR1 and CDR2: PRHDT and FYEKMQ (reference sequence). The V end was cut by 5 bases, the J end by 1 base, with 9 bases between. Here the CDR3 reads CASSPGQSYEQYF. The CDR3 DNA reads as TGTGCCAGCAGCCCCGGACAGTCCTACGAGCAGTACTTC. Supplemented by reference TRBV13 and TRBJ2-7, the full variable domain reads AAGVIQSPRHLIKEKRETATLKCYPIPRHDTVYWYQQGPGQDPQFLISFYEKMQSDKGSIPDRFSAQQFSDYHSELNMSSLELGDSALYFCASSPGQSYEQYFGPGTRLTVT.

CDR3 nucleotides: TGTGCCAGCAGCTTGGCAGCGAGAGAGACCCAGTACTTC. It yields the protein CASSLAARETQYF. The chain has TRBV7-6 and TRBJ2-5; D not certain. The CDR3 has 13 residues. V was trimmed by 3 bases and J by 4 bases, leaving 9 bases between them. In germline, CDR1 is SGHVS, CDR2 FNYEAQ.

This chain connects TRBV6-1 to TRBJ2-3, with 7 positions matching TRBD1. The V and J ends lost 10 bases and 3 bases, in that order; junction bases with no gene match: 13. The germline V gene encodes CDR1 MNHNS and CDR2 SASEGT. This CDR3 comprises 15 residues. The CDR3 is CATTGPPGGTDTQYF. The DNA for the CDR3 is TGTGCCACCACCGGACCTCCAGGGGGTACAGATACGCAGTATTTT.

In its sample, this clone was seen a few times. This rearrangement joins TRBV29-1 to TRBJ1-1, with D perhaps TRBD1 (6 bases). The CDR3 runs to 13 residues. Germline CDR1 SQVTM, CDR2 ANQGSEA. V lost 5 bases and J lost 2, with 12 bases in between. CDR3 in amino acids: CSVREGGNTEAFF. In DNA, the CDR3 is TGCAGCGTTAGGGAAGGGGGAAACACTGAAGCTTTCTTT.

This clone was counted a single time. The V and J genes are TRBV7-3 and TRBJ1-2; maybe TRBD1 (5 bases). CDR3 length equals 16 residues. Germline V gives CDR1 SGHTA, CDR2 FQGTGA. V was shortened by 2 bases and J by 5 bases, with 18 bases between the two germline ends. The CDR3 loop reads CASSLGARGRQYGYTF. The CDR3 DNA reads TGTGCCAGCAGCTTAGGAGCAAGGGGACGTCAGTATGGCTACACCTTC.

The chain has TRBV7-9 and TRBJ1-4, with TRBD1 matching over 7 bases. The germline V gene has CDR1 SEHNR and CDR2 FQNEAQ (reference sequence). V was clipped by 1 base and J by 3 bases; unmatched bases: 2. The CDR3 totals 15 residues. The CDR3 DNA follows: TGTGCCAGCAGCTTAGATAGGGGGCCTAATGAAAAACTGTTTTTT. This encodes CASSLDRGPNEKLFF. Supplemented by reference TRBV7-9 and TRBJ1-4, the full variable domain reads DTGVSQNPRHKITKRGQNVTFRCDPISEHNRLYWYRQTLGQGPEFLTYFQNEAQLEKSRLLSDRFSAERPKGSFSTLEIQRTEQGDSAMYLCASSLDRGPNEKLFFGSGTQLSVL.

V and J are TRBV28 and TRBJ1-2; 7 bases line up with TRBD1. CDR1 and CDR2 from the germline V gene are MDHEN and SYDVKM. V lost 11 bases, J lost 3 bases, and 6 bases stayed unmatched. This CDR3 has 12 residues. For the CDR3, the DNA is TGTGCCGCGACAGGGAACGACTATGGCTACACCTTC. Protein sequence: CAATGNDYGYTF.

The rearrangement joins TRBV6-5 to TRBJ2-1, with D possibly being TRBD1 or TRBD2 (6 bases each). The length of the CDR3 is 15 residues. Trimming took off 6 bases at V and 1 base at J, with 13 bases between the two ends. Per germline, CDR1 MNHEY and CDR2 SVGAGI. CDR3 sequence reads: CASSEKGGSYNEQFF. The CDR3 DNA sequence: TGTGCCAGCAGCGAAAAGGGGGGATCCTACAATGAGCAGTTCTTC.

The chain links TRBV2 to TRBJ1-2; the D is unclear. This CDR3 is built from 14 residues. Germline V CDR1 and CDR2: SNHLY, FYNNEI. The V end was cut by 7 bases, the J end by 8 bases, with 20 bases between. Here the CDR3 reads CASTRRGREGGYTF. CDR3 in DNA: TGTGCCAGCACTCGCCGCGGGAGGGAGGGAGGCTACACCTTC.

This clone was detected a few times. This chain uses TRBV5-5 with TRBJ1-1; D is possibly TRBD1 (5 bases). The germline V and J ends were trimmed by 1 base and 5 bases, with 15 bases remaining between them. The CDR3 has 15 residues. Germline V gene sequence: CDR1 SGHKS, CDR2 YYEKEE (reference sequence). CDR3 in DNA: TGTGCCAGCAGCTTGTTATTATGGGGCGAAACTGAAGCTTTCTTT. Translating it yields CASSLLLWGETEAFF. Combining the CDR3 with reference TRBV5-5 and TRBJ1-1 gives the whole variable domain DAGVTQSPTHLIKTRGQQVTLRCSPISGHKSVSWYQQVLGQGPQFIFQYYEKEERGRGNFPDRFSARQFPNYSSELNVNALLLGDSALYLCASSLLLWGETEAFFGQGTRLTVV.

The CDR3 coding sequence is TGTGCCAGCAGTTCCGGACTGGCTGAGCAGTTCTTC. This sequence encodes CASSSGLAEQFF. The chain employs TRBV6-5 and TRBJ2-1, with D possibly TRBD2 on 5 matching bases. From germline, CDR1 is MNHEY and CDR2 SVGAGI. V lost 4 bases, J lost 9 bases, and 10 bases lay in between. CDR3 size: 12 residues.